What follows is one T cell receptor (beta chain) and its context. Its antigen is not known. Assay: immunoSEQ multiplex PCR; the TCRdb copy retains only in-frame clones and omits some. The data hold about 12,000 clones, with over 80% observed a single time. The source of the sample is a study of somatic mutations in cytotoxic T cells in rheumatoid arthritis. Study-wide results and caveats: Rising age went with increasing CD8+ clonality in rheumatoid arthritis patients; healthy controls showed no such increase.

The specimen was CD8+ T cells sorted from blood. This receptor was identified in a woman aged 55-70 years in good health.

CDR3 region: CASSSMAGKDSPLHF. The CDR3 coding sequence is TGTGCCAGCAGTTCCATGGCGGGCAAGGATTCACCCCTCCACTTT. The J gene is TRBJ1-6, the V gene TRBV27; D gene ambiguous. V dropped 4 bases and J dropped 8 bases, with 15 bases sitting between them. The V gene's germline CDR1 is MNHEY and CDR2 SMNVEV (reference sequence). The CDR3 covers 15 residues.